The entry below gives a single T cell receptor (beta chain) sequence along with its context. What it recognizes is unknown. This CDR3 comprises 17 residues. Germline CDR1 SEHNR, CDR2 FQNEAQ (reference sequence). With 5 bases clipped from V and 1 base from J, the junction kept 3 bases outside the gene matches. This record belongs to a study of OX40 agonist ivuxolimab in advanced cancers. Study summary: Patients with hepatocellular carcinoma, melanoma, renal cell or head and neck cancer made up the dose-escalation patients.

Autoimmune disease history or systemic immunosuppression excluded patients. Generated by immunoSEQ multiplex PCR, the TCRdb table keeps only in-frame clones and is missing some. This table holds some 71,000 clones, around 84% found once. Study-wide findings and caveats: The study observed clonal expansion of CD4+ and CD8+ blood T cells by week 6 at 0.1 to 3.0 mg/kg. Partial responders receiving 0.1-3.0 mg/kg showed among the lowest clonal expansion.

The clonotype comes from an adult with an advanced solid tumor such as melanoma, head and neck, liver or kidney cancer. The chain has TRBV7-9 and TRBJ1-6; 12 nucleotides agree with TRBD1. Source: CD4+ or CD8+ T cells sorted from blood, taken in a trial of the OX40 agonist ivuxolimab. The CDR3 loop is CASSGGQGASYNSPLHF. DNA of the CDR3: TGTGCCAGCAGCGGGGGACAGGGGGCATCCTATAATTCACCCCTCCACTTT.